This T cell receptor beta chain was found in a study of T cells in Graves' hyperthyroidism and ophthalmopathy. With 0 bases clipped from V and 6 bases from J, the junction kept 5 bases outside the gene matches. The CDR3 is 16 residues long. TCR beta CDR3 regions were amplified from RNA. The TCR CDR3 first-round RT-PCR relied on the HTBI primer set. TCRdb independently ran MiXCR on the multiplex PCR reads; one entry per CDR3 protein. The sample shows more than 500,000 distinct CDR3 sequences, about 15% of them seen only once. This clonotype appeared many times. The chain employs TRBV12-3 or TRBV12-4 and TRBJ1-5; the match to TRBD1 covers 10 bases. The sample was blood. The TCR was taken from a woman aged 40-49 years with Graves' hyperthyroidism. In nucleotides, the CDR3 is TGTGCCAGCAGTTTAGCGGGGACAGGGGTCGGTCAGCCCCAGCATTTT. Protein: CASSLAGTGVGQPQHF.